This T cell receptor beta chain was captured in a study of control samples from healthy donors and cancer patients. The ends lost 4 bases at V and 6 bases at J; junction bases unmatched: 4. CDR1 is KGHDR and CDR2 is SFDVKD in the germline V gene. The CDR3 spans 15 residues. Sequenced by immunoSEQ multiplex PCR; TCRdb stores in-frame clones only, minus some. This table holds 130,000 or so clones, around 89% found once. The sequence was collected from a man aged 45-65 years in good health. Material: blood. The gene calls are TRBV24-1 and TRBJ2-2, with 10 bases lining up with TRBD1. In DNA form, the CDR3 reads TGTGCCACCAGTGAAGGGACAGGGGCGGCCGGGGAGCTGTTTTTT. This sequence encodes CATSEGTGAAGELFF.